This T cell receptor (beta chain) was sequenced for a study of Graves' ophthalmopathy and Graves' hyperthyroidism. Study-level information: Investigators collected peripheral blood at initial diagnosis, before any treatment was given.

The germline V and J ends were trimmed by 3 bases and 4 bases, with 15 bases remaining between them. The length of the CDR3 is 15 residues. Study observations and caveats: Most thyroid-expanded clonotypes exceeding 0.001 frequency were also found in blood.

This clonotype showed up many times. Its target is unknown. Amplification targeted the TCR beta CDR3 regions, with RNA transcripts as the source material. First-round RT-PCR used HTBI primers; second-round multiplex PCR followed. TCRdb reprocessed the multiplex PCR reads via MiXCR and lists one record per CDR3 protein. This table has about 210,000 distinct CDR3 sequences, 25% to 35% appearing once. The chain uses TRBV12-3 or TRBV12-4 and TRBJ1-2, with TRBD1 as a possible D gene (6 bases). This TCR was recovered from a man aged 50-60 years with Graves' ophthalmopathy. Material for sequencing was peripheral blood. This CDR3 is CASSLYKGGGYGYTF. CDR3 sequence (DNA): TGTGCCAGCAGTTTGTATAAGGGGGGAGGCTATGGCTACACCTTC.